This entry lists 24 T cell receptor beta chains sequenced from one sample in a study of blood T cell repertoires in COVID-19. The protocol was immunoSEQ multiplex PCR, while the TCRdb copy is restricted to in-frame clones and leaves out a portion. The sample holds fewer than 450,000 clones, 90% seen once. Sequencing was carried out using PBMCs or T cells enriched from blood (not recorded which). All receptors derive from a man aged 18 to 29 who had recovered from COVID-19.

The rearrangement joins TRBV7-2 to TRBJ2-1, with 10 bases lining up with TRBD2. The CDR3 is 15 residues long. Trimming at V came to 6 bases and at J to 9 bases, leaving 11 bases not matched to a gene. Germline CDR1 and CDR2: SGHTA and FQGNSA. The CDR3 protein is CASRQEAGGPFEQFF. The CDR3 DNA sequence: TGTGCCAGCAGGCAAGAAGCGGGGGGGCCCTTTGAGCAGTTCTTC.

V gene TRBV28 combines with J gene TRBJ2-3, with TRBD2 as a possible D gene (6 bases). The CDR3 covers 16 residues. V lost 4 bases and J 2 bases, leaving 16 bases between the germline ends. Per the germline V gene, CDR1 is MDHEN and CDR2 is SYDVKM. The CDR3 region has the DNA TGTGCCAGCAGTTCGCAGACTAGTCAGGTCACAGATACGCAGTATTTT. It codes for CASSSQTSQVTDTQYF.

The chain uses TRBV2 and TRBJ2-5, with 15 bases matching TRBD2. The germline gives CDR1 SNHLY, CDR2 FYNNEI. The CDR3 has 17 residues. V lost 3 bases to trimming and J lost 3 bases; unmatched junction nucleotides: 5. The CDR3 sequence is CASSDGLAGGPKETQYF. As DNA, the CDR3 is TGTGCCAGCAGTGATGGACTAGCGGGAGGGCCCAAAGAGACCCAGTACTTC.

V is TRBV28 and J is TRBJ2-5; maybe TRBD2 (6 bases). CDR1 is MDHEN and CDR2 is SYDVKM in the germline V gene. V shed 4 bases and J shed 2 bases, with 17 bases lying between them. The CDR3 has 16 amino acids. The CDR3 DNA follows: TGTGCCAGCAGTTCGGGCTCGGGACTGATACAAGAGACCCAGTACTTC. Translating gives CASSSGSGLIQETQYF. Combining the CDR3 with reference TRBV28 and TRBJ2-5 gives the whole variable domain DVKVTQSSRYLVKRTGEKVFLECVQDMDHENMFWYRQDPGLGLRLIYFSYDVKMKEKGDIPEGYSVSREKKERFSLILESASTNQTSMYLCASSSGSGLIQETQYFGPGTRLLVL.

This CDR3 is CASSPPGPGELFF. Here the CDR3 DNA reads TGTGCCAGCTCACCACCGGGGCCCGGGGAGCTGTTTTTT. The V gene is TRBV18, the J gene TRBJ2-2; D possibly corresponds to TRBD1 (5 bases). Germline assignment: CDR1 KGHSH and CDR2 LQKENI. The CDR3 runs to 13 residues. Deletions cut 0 bases from V and 6 bases from J, with 5 bases between. Filled out from reference TRBV18 and TRBJ2-2, the complete variable domain reads NAGVMQNPRHLVRRRGQEARLRCSPMKGHSHVYWYRQLPEEGLKFMVYLQKENIIDESGMPKERFSAEFPKEGPSILRIQQVVRGDSAAYFCASSPPGPGELFFGEGSRLTVL.

The chain couples TRBV19 to TRBJ1-6, with D maybe TRBD1 (5 bases). V was clipped by 7 bases and J by 0 bases, with 13 bases between them. In germline, CDR1 is LNHDA, CDR2 SQIVND (reference sequence). The length of the CDR3 is 16 residues. The CDR3, as DNA: TGTGCCAGTATGCGGCAGGGTGGCTCCTATAATTCACCCCTCCACTTT. Its protein product is CASMRQGGSYNSPLHF. Variable domain in full (rest from reference TRBV19 and TRBJ1-6): DGGITQSPKYLFRKEGQNVTLSCEQNLNHDAMYWYRQDPGQGLRLIYYSQIVNDFQKGDIAEGYSVSREKKESFPLTVTSAQKNPTAFYLCASMRQGGSYNSPLHFGNGTRLTVT.

The rearrangement links TRBV18 to TRBJ2-3; no definite D call. The CDR3 loop spans 13 amino acids. Germline loops: CDR1 KGHSH, CDR2 LQKENI. Between the trimmed V and J ends, which lost 3 bases and 2 bases, there was a span of 6 bases. CDR3 amino acids: CASSPYHTDTQYF. As DNA, the CDR3 is TGTGCCAGCTCACCCTATCACACAGATACGCAGTATTTT.

This clone has a single count. This chain connects TRBV18 to TRBJ2-2, with D possibly being TRBD1 (5 bases). Germline lookup yields CDR1 KGHSH and CDR2 LQKENI. V lost 5 bases and J 6 bases, leaving 13 bases between the germline ends. The CDR3 sequence is 14 residues long. The CDR3 region has the DNA TGTGCCAGCTCAGCAAAACAGGAGCCCGGGGAGCTGTTTTTT. It translates to CASSAKQEPGELFF.

This clone has a handful of counts. The gene calls are TRBV2 and TRBJ1-1; D is perhaps TRBD1 (5 bases). Trimming took 7 bases from V and 3 from J, leaving 6 bases between them. CDR1 and CDR2 from the germline V gene are SNHLY and FYNNEI. The CDR3 extends over 11 amino acids. The CDR3 region is CASKTDTEAFF. CDR3 DNA sequence: TGTGCCAGCAAGACAGACACTGAAGCTTTCTTT.

The chain joins TRBV7-9 to TRBJ2-1, with unresolved D. CDR3 size: 14 residues. Trimming cost V 3 bases and J 1 base, with 7 bases left between them. CDR1 and CDR2 (germline): SEHNR, FQNEAQ (reference sequence). DNA for the CDR3: TGTGCCAGCAGCTTCGAGGCGTCCTACAATGAGCAGTTCTTC. This codes for CASSFEASYNEQFF.

V gene TRBV9 combines with J gene TRBJ1-4, with 11 bases that match TRBD1. From germline, CDR1 is SGDLS and CDR2 YYNGEE. V was pared by 4 bases and J by 8 bases, with 4 bases of the junction left unmatched. This CDR3 has 14 amino acids. CDR3 amino acids: CASSPRTGGEKLFF. The CDR3, as DNA: TGTGCCAGCAGCCCCCGGACAGGGGGCGAAAAACTGTTTTTT.

As for this clone: An end of the junction differs from the germline gene, which may be a read error. The V call is TRBV7-2, the J call TRBJ1-2; D gene unclear. The CDR3 runs 14 residues. Germline V gene data show CDR1 as SGHTA and CDR2 as FQGNSA. The CDR3 is CASSLGPGNLDGHF. The DNA of the CDR3 is TGTGCCAGCAGCCTGGGCCCGGGGAATCTGGACGGGCACTTC.

The gene calls are TRBV27 and TRBJ2-7; 8 bases fit TRBD1. The CDR3 extends over 14 amino acids. The germline V gene has CDR1 MNHEY and CDR2 SMNVEV (reference sequence). The trim removed 5 bases at V and 3 bases at J, leaving 6 bases unmatched. CDR3 loop: CASSRTGPFYEQYF. The CDR3 bases are TGTGCCAGCAGTCGGACAGGGCCCTTCTACGAGCAGTACTTC.

The chain carries TRBV5-4 and TRBJ2-2, with TRBD1 identical over 9 bases. V lost 4 bases and J lost 3; bases outside the gene matches: 4. This CDR3 spans 15 amino acids. CDR1 SGHNT and CDR2 YYREEE come from the germline V gene (reference sequence). CDR3 nucleotides: TGTGCCAGCAGCCCCGACAGGGGGTACACCGGGGAGCTGTTTTTT. It encodes CASSPDRGYTGELFF.

This sequence joins TRBV10-3 and TRBJ2-1; 8 bases agree with TRBD2. Looked up from germline, CDR1 is ENHRY and CDR2 is SYGVKD. This CDR3 spans 13 amino acids. V dropped 11 bases and J dropped 7; count of bases not matched to a gene: 10. CDR3 DNA sequence: TGTGCCTCCAAGCGGGAGCGTCGGAATGAGCAGTTCTTC. Protein product: CASKRERRNEQFF.

V usage is TRBV11-2 and J usage is TRBJ2-1; 9 bases fit TRBD1. Trimming took 5 bases from V and 8 from J; bases not matched to a gene: 13. Germline loops: CDR1 SGHAT, CDR2 FQNNGV. This CDR3 comprises 16 residues. The CDR3 spells CASSPRFRTGVHEQFF. The CDR3 nucleotides read TGTGCCAGCAGCCCCCGATTCAGGACAGGGGTCCATGAGCAGTTCTTC.

V gene TRBV7-9 combines with J gene TRBJ1-2, with 7 bases fitting TRBD1. After removal of 2 bases from V and 13 bases from J, the junction contained 4 bases not matched to a gene. The CDR3 covers 11 residues. Germline V CDR1 and CDR2: SEHNR, FQNEAQ (reference sequence). The CDR3 region has the DNA TGTGCCAGCAGCTTAAACAGGGGTAGCACCTTC. As protein: CASSLNRGSTF. Supplemented by reference TRBV7-9 and TRBJ1-2, the full variable domain reads DTGVSQNPRHKITKRGQNVTFRCDPISEHNRLYWYRQTLGQGPEFLTYFQNEAQLEKSRLLSDRFSAERPKGSFSTLEIQRTEQGDSAMYLCASSLNRGSTFGSGTRLTVV.

The chain carries TRBV24-1 and TRBJ2-3; the match to TRBD1 covers 11 bases. The CDR3 sequence is 17 residues long. Trimming cost V 4 bases and J 11 bases; bases outside gene matches: 16. The germline CDR1 and CDR2 sequences are KGHDR and SFDVKD. CDR3 nucleotide sequence: TGTGCCACCAGTGACTGGACTGGACAGGGGGCGAGTCAGGGGCAGTATTTT. Amino acid sequence: CATSDWTGQGASQGQYF.

A note on this clone: The sample carries other DNA sequences with the same CDR3. The chain has TRBV18 and TRBJ1-3, with a weak D call TRBD1 (6 bases). In germline, CDR1 is KGHSH, CDR2 LQKENI. With 6 bases removed from V and 0 bases from J, the gap between germline ends came to 9 bases. The CDR3 is made up of 14 amino acids. The CDR3 DNA follows: TGTGCCAGCTCGTTACAGGGCTCTGGAAACACCATATATTTT. Residues: CASSLQGSGNTIYF.

The CDR3 bases are TGCAGCGTTGTGGATTTGGGGGCAGGGCGATTGGGGAACTATGGCTACACCTTC. It encodes CSVVDLGAGRLGNYGYTF. This chain uses TRBV29-1 with TRBJ1-2; a possible D gene is TRBD1 (6 bases). The CDR3 loop spans 18 amino acids. In germline, CDR1 is SQVTM, CDR2 ANQGSEA. Trimming took 4 bases from V and 2 from J, leaving 26 bases between them.

This clone was seen once. The chain carries TRBV28 and TRBJ1-2; 8 bases are shared with TRBD1. After removal of 5 bases from V and 8 bases from J, the junction contained 13 bases not matched to a gene. The CDR3 runs 15 residues. From germline, CDR1 is MDHEN and CDR2 SYDVKM. The CDR3 DNA is TGTGCCAGCAGTGCACGAACCGGGACAGGTCGGGGCTACACCTTC. Translation gives CASSARTGTGRGYTF.

V usage is TRBV28 and J usage is TRBJ1-2; 9 bases map to TRBD1. Looked up from germline, CDR1 is MDHEN and CDR2 is SYDVKM. J gave up 3 bases and V 3 bases, and 2 bases lay outside the gene matches. The CDR3 is 14 amino acids. In DNA, the CDR3 is TGTGCCAGCAGTTTTTGGACAGGGGACTATGGCTACACCTTC. Protein: CASSFWTGDYGYTF.

The V call is TRBV4-2, the J call TRBJ1-1; unclear D gene. The CDR3 loop spans 17 amino acids. The V and J ends lost 4 bases and 0 bases respectively, with 18 bases between them. Germline V CDR1 and CDR2: LGHNA, YNFKEQ. CDR3 DNA sequence: TGTGCCAGCAGCCCCCTCCATTTGGCGGTAGTGAACACTGAAGCTTTCTTT. The encoded protein is CASSPLHLAVVNTEAFF.

This sequence joins TRBV27 and TRBJ2-1; D may be TRBD2 (6 bases). V was trimmed by 5 bases and J by 6 bases, leaving 11 bases between them. The CDR3 is 13 amino acids. Germline V gene sequence: CDR1 MNHEY, CDR2 SMNVEV (reference sequence). The CDR3 reads CASSINSGNEQFF. Here the CDR3 DNA reads TGTGCCAGCAGTATAAATAGCGGCAATGAGCAGTTCTTC.